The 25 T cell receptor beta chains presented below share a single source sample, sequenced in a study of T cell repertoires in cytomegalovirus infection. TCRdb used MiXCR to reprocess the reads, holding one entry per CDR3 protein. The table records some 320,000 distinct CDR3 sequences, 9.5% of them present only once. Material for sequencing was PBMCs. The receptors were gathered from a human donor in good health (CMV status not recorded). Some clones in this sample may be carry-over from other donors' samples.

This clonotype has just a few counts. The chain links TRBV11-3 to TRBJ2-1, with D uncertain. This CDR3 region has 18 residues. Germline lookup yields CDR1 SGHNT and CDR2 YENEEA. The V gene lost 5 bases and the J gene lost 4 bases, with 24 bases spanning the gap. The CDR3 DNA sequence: TGTGCCAGCAGCCCCGGGCCTCCAACAAGGGCACCTTACAATGAGCAGTTCTTC. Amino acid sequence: CASSPGPPTRAPYNEQFF.

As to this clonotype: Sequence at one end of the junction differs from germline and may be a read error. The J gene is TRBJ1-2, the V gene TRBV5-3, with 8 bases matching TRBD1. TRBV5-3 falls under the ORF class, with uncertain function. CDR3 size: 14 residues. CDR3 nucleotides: TGTGCCAGCAGCTTCCCTCAGGGGGCAGGTGGCTACACCTTC. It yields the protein CASSFPQGAGGYTF.

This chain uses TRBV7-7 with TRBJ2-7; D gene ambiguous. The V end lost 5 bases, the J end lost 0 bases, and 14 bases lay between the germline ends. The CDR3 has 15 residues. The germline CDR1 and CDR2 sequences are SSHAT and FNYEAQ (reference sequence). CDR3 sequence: CASSPTQMGSYEQYF. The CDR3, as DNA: TGTGCCAGCAGCCCGACTCAAATGGGCTCCTACGAGCAGTACTTC.

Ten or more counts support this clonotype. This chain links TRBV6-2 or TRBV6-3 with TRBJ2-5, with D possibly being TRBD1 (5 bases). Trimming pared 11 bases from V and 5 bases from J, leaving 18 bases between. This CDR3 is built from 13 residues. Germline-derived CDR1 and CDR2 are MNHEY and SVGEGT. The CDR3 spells CAARRQIHETQYF. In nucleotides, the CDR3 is TGTGCCGCAAGGAGACAGATCCACGAGACCCAGTACTTC.

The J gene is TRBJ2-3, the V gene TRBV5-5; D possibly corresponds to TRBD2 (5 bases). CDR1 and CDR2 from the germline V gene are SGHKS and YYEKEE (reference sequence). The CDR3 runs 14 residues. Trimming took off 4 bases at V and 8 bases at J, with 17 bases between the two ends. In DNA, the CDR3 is TGTGCCAGCAGCCCGACGGTGCCCGGAGGTACGCAGTATTTT. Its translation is CASSPTVPGGTQYF.

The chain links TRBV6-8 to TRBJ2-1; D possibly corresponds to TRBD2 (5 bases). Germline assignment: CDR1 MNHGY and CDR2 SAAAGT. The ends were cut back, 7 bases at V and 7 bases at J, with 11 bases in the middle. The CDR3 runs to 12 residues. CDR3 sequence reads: CASTSGWNEQFF. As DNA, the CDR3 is TGTGCCAGCACCTCGGGGTGGAATGAGCAGTTCTTC.

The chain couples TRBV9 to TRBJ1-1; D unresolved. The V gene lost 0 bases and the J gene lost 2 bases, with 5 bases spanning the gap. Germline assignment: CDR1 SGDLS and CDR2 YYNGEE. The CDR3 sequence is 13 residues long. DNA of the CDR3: TGTGCCAGCAGCGTAGTGACTAACACTGAAGCTTTCTTT. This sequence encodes CASSVVTNTEAFF.

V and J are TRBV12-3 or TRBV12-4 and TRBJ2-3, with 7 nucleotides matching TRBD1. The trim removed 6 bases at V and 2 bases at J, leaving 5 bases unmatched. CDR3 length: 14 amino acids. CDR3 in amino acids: CASRFGQVTDTQYF. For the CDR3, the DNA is TGTGCCAGCAGATTCGGACAGGTCACAGATACGCAGTATTTT.

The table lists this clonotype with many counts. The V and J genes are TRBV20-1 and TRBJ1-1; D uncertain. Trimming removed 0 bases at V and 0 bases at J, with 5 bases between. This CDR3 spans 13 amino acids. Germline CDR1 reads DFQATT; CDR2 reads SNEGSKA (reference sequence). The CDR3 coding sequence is TGCAGTGCTAGAGATCTGGTGAACACTGAAGCTTTCTTT. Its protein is CSARDLVNTEAFF.

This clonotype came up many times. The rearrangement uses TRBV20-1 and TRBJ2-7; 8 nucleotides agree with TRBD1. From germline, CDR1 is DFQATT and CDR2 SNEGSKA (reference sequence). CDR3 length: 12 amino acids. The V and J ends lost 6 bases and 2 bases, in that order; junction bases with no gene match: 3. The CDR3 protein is CSAHRGAYEQYF. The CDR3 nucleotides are TGCAGTGCCCACAGGGGGGCCTACGAGCAGTACTTC.

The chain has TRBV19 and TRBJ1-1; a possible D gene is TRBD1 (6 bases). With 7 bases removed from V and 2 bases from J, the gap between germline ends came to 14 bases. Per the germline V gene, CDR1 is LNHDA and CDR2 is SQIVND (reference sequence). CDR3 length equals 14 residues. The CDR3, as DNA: TGTGCCAGTACCACCTACAGGGATAACACTGAAGCTTTCTTT. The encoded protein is CASTTYRDNTEAFF.

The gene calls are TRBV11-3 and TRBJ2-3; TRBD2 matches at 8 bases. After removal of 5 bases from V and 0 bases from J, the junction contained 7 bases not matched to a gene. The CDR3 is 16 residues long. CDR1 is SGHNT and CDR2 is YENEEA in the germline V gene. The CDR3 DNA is TGTGCCAGCAGCGCTGACGGGGGGGCAAGCACAGATACGCAGTATTTT. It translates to CASSADGGASTDTQYF.

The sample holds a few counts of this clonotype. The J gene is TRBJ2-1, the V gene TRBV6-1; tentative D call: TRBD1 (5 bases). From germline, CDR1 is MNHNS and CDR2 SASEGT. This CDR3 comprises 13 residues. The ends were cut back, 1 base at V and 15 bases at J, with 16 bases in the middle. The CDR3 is CASSEGRPGRRFF. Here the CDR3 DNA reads TGTGCCAGCAGTGAAGGGCGGCCAGGGCGGCGGTTCTTC.

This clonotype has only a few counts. The CDR3 nucleotides read TGTGCCAGCAGTAAGTCGGGGCCGTTGGTGAACACTGAAGCTTTCTTT. Its translation is CASSKSGPLVNTEAFF. The chain has TRBV27 and TRBJ1-1; TRBD1 is a possible D gene (5 bases). Germline lookup yields CDR1 MNHEY and CDR2 SMNVEV (reference sequence). This CDR3 region has 16 residues. V was clipped by 5 bases and J by 0 bases, with 16 bases between them.

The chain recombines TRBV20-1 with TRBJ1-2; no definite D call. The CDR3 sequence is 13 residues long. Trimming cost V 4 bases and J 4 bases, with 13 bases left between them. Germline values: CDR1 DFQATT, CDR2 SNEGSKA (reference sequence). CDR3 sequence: CSATQDEGYGYTF. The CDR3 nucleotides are TGCAGTGCTACGCAGGATGAGGGCTATGGCTACACCTTC.

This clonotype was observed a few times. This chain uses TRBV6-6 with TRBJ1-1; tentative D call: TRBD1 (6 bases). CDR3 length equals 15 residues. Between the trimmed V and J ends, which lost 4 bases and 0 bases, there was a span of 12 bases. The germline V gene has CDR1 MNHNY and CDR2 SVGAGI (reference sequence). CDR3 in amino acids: CASSSGGRMNTEAFF. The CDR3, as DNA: TGTGCCAGCAGTTCGGGGGGGCGGATGAACACTGAAGCTTTCTTT.

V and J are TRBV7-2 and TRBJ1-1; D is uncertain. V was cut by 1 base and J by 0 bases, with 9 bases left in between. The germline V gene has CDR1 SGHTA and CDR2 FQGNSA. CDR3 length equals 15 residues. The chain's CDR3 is CASSLELHMNTEAFF. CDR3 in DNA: TGTGCCAGCAGCTTAGAATTACATATGAACACTGAAGCTTTCTTT.

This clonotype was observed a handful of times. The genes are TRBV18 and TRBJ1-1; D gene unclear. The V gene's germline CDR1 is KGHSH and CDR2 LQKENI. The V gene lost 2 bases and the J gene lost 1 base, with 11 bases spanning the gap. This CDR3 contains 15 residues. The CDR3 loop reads CASSPVGKPNTEAFF. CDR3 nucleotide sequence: TGTGCCAGCTCACCAGTGGGGAAACCGAACACTGAAGCTTTCTTT.

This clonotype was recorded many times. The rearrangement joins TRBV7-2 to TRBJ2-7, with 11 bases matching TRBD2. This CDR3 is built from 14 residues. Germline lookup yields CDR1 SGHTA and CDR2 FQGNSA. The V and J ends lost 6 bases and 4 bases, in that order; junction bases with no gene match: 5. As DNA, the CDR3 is TGTGCCAGCAGTTTTAGCGGGGGGGAATACGAGCAGTACTTC. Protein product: CASSFSGGEYEQYF.

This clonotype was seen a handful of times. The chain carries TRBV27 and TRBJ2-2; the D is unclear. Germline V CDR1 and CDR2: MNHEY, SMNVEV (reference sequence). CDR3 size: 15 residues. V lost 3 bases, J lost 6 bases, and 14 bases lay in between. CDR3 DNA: TGTGCCAGCAGTTTTTGGCCACCTGTGCCCGGGGAGCTGTTTTTT. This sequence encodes CASSFWPPVPGELFF.

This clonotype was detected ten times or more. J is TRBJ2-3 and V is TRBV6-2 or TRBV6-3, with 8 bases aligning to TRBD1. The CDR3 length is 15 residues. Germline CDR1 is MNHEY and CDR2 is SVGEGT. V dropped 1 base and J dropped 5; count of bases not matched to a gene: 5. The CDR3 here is CASSYYDRGEDTQYF. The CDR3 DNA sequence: TGTGCCAGCAGTTACTATGACAGGGGTGAAGATACGCAGTATTTT.

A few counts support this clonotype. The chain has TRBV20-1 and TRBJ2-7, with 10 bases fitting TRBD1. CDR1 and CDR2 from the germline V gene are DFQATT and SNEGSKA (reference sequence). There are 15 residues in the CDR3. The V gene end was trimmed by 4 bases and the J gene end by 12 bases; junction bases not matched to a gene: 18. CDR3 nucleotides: TGCAGTGCTACTCACGACAGGGGGCGTATGGCGAGCCCGTACTTC. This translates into CSATHDRGRMASPYF.

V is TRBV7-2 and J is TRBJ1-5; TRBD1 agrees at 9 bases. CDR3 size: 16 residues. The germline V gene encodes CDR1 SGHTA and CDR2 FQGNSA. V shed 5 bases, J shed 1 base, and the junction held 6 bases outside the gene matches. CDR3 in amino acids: CASSDRGSGSNQPQHF. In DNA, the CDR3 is TGTGCCAGCAGCGACAGGGGGTCAGGGAGCAATCAGCCCCAGCATTTT.

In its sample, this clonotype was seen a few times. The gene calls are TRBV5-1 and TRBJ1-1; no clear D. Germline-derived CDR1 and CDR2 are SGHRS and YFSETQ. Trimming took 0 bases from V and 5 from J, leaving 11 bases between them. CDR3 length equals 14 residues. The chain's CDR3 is CASSLGLLGTEAFF. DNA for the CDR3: TGCGCCAGCAGCTTGGGGCTTCTCGGGACTGAAGCTTTCTTT.

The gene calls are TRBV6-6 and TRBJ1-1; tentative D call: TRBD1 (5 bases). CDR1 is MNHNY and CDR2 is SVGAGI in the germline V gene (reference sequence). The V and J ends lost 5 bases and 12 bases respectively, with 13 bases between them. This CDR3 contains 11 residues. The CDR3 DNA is TGTGCCAGCAGTGCTAGACAGATTCCTTTCTTT. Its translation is CASSARQIPFF.